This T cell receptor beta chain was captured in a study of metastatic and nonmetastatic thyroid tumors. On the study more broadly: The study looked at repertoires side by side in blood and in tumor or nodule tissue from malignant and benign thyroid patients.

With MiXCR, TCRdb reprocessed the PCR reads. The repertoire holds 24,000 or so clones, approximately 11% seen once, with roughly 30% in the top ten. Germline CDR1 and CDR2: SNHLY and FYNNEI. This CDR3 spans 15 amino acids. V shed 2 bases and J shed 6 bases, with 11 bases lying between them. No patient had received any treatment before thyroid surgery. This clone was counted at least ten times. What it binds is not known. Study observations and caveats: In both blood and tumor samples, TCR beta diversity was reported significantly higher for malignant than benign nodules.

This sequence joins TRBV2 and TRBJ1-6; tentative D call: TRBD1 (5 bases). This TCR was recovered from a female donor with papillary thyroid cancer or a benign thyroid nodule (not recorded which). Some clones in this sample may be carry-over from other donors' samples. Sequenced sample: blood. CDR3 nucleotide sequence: TGTGCCAGCAGTGAACGGGACCCGATTAATTCACCCCTCCACTTT. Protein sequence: CASSERDPINSPLHF.